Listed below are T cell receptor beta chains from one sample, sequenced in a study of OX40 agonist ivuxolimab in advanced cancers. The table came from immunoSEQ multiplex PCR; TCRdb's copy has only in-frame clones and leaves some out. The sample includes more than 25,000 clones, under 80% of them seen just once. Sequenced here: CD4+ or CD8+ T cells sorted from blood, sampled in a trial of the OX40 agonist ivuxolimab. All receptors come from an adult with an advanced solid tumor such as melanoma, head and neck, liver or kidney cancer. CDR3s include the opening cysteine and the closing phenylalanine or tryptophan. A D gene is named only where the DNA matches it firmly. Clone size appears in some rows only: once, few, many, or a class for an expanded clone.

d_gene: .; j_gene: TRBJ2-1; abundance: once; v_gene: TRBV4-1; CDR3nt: TGCGCCAGCAGCCAAGTCTCGGAACAGAACAATGAGCAGTTCTTC; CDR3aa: CASSQVSEQNNEQFF
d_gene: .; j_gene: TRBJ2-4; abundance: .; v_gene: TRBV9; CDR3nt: TGTGCCAGCAGCGCCGTAGGCGGGGAAACCGACATTCAGTACTTC; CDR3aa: CASSAVGGETDIQYF
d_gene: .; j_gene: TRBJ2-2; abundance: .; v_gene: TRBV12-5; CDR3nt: TGTGCTAGTGGCAGCGACAGCCACACCGGGGAGCTGTTTTTT; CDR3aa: CASGSDSHTGELFF
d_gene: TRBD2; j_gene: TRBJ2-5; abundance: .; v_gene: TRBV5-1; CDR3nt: TGCGCCAGCAGCTTGGGCGGGGGGGCCGGGGAGACCCAGTACTTC; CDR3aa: CASSLGGGAGETQYF
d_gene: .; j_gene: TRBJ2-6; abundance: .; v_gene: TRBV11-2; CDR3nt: TGTGCCAGCAGCTTAGAAGATTGGCGCTCTGGGGCCAACGTCCTGACTTTC; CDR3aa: CASSLEDWRSGANVLTF
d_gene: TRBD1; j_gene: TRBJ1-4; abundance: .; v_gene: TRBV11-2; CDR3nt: TGTGCCAGCAGCTTAGTAGGGACAGGCATCAGTTATGAAAAACTGTTTTTT; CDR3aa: CASSLVGTGISYEKLFF
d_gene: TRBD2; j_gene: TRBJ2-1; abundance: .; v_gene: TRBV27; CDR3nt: TGTGCCAGCAGTCCCGGGACTAGCGGGGTAAATGAGCAGTTCTTC; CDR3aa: CASSPGTSGVNEQFF
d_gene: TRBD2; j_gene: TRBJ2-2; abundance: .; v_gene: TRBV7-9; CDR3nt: TGTGCCAGCAGCAAATCCTCCGGGACTAGCGTTCCCGGGGAGCTGTTTTTT; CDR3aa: CASSKSSGTSVPGELFF
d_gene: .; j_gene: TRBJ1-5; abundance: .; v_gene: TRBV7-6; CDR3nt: TGTGCCAGCAGCTTAGAAAGCAATCAGCCCCAGCATTTT; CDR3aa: CASSLESNQPQHF
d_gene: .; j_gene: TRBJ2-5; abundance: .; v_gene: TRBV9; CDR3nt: TGTGCCAGCAGCGCAGGACCGTACCAAGAGACCCAGTACTTC; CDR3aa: CASSAGPYQETQYF
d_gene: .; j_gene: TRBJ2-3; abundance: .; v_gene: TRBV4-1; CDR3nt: TGCGCCAGCAGCCCTGGGCCCCTAGCAGATACGCAGTATTTT; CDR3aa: CASSPGPLADTQYF
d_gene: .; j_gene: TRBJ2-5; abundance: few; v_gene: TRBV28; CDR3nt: TGTGCCAGCAGCCAAGGGTCAAACGAAGGGGAGACCCAGTACTTC; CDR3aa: CASSQGSNEGETQYF
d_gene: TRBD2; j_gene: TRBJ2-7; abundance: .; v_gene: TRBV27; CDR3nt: TGTGCCAGCAGTTTATCGCTAGCGGCTACCTACGAGCAGTACTTC; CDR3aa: CASSLSLAATYEQYF
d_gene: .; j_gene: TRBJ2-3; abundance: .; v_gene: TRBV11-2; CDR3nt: TGTGCCAGCAGCTTTACAACCACAGATACGCAGTATTTT; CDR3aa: CASSFTTTDTQYF
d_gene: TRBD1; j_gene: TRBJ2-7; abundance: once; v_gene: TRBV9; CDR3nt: TGTGCCAGCAGCGTAGGGACAGGGCCCTACGAGCAGTACTTC; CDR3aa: CASSVGTGPYEQYF
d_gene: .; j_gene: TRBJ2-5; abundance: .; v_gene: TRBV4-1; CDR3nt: TGCGCCAGCAGCCAAGATTGGGTCAGTGGCAGAGAGACCCAGTACTTC; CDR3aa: CASSQDWVSGRETQYF
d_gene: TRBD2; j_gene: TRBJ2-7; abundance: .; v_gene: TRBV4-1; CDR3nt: TGCGCCAGCAGCCAAGGAGTAGCGGGGGGCGGCGAGCAGTACTTC; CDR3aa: CASSQGVAGGGEQYF
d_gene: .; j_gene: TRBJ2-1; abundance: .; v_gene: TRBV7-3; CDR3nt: TGTGCCAGCAGCTTGGGTACTCCTAGCTCCTACAATGAGCAGTTCTTC; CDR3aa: CASSLGTPSSYNEQFF
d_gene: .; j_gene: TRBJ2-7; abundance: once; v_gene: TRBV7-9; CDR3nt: TGTGCCAGCAGCTTAGCGAGGGCCTTCCTTCACGAGCAGTACTTC; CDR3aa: CASSLARAFLHEQYF
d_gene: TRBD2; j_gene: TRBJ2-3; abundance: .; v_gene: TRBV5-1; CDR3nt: TGCGCCAGCAGCCGATGGACTAGCGAGGCCACAGATACGCAGTATTTT; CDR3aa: CASSRWTSEATDTQYF
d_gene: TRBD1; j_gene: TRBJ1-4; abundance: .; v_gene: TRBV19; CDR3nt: TGTGCCAGTAGTATATTCCCGGGACAGATGACAACTAATGAAAAACTGTTTTTT; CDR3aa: CASSIFPGQMTTNEKLFF
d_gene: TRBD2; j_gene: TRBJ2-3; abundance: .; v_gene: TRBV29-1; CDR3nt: TGCAGCGTAGCGGGGGGCCGGGCTGGCACAGATACGCAGTATTTT; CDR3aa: CSVAGGRAGTDTQYF
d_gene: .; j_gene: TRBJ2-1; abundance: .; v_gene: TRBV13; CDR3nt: TGTGCCAGCAGCTCCCCTTCCACGGGAGTGAGGGACAATGAGCAGTTCTTC; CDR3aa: CASSSPSTGVRDNEQFF
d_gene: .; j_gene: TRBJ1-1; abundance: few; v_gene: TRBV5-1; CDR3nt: TGCGCCAGCAGCTACTCCGAAGACGGTAGAGCTTTCTTT; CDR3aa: CASSYSEDGRAFF
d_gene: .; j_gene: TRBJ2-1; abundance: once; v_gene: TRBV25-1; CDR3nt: TGTGCCAGCACCGAGGGGAGGAATGAGCAGTTCTTC; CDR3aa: CASTEGRNEQFF
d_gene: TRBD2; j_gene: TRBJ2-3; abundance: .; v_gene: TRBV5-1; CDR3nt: TGCGCCAGCAGCCCCTCCTCGGCTAGCGGGGGGTATATCACAGATACGCAGTATTTT; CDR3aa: CASSPSSASGGYITDTQYF
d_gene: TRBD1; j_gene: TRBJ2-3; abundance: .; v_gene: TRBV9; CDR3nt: TGTGCCAGCAGCGCGCGACAGGGGCCAAGCACAGATACGCAGTATTTT; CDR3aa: CASSARQGPSTDTQYF
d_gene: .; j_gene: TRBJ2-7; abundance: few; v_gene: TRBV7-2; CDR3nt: TGTGCCAGCAGCTTTTCGGGGCCCCTCTACGAGCAGTACTTC; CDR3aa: CASSFSGPLYEQYF
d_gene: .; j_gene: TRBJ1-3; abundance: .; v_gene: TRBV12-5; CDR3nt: TGTGCTAGTGGTTTGGGACGGTGGGGTTTTGGAAACACCATATATTTT; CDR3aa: CASGLGRWGFGNTIYF
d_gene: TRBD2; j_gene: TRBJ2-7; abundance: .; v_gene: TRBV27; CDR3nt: TGTGCCAGCAGTGTGGGACTAGCGGGAGTGTACGAGCAGTACTTC; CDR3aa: CASSVGLAGVYEQYF